What follows is one T cell receptor beta chain and its context. There is no known antigen for this receptor. Qualities for individual bases were not recorded, and no much larger clone is one base off. V is pared back by 4 bases and J by 2 bases, with 6 bases lying between the germline termini. Spanning cysteine to phenylalanine, the CDR3 consists of 12 amino acids. Only CDR3 DNA remains: 36 bases, in frame from the first base. CDR1 and CDR2 (SGDLS, YYNGEE) derive from the germline V gene. The data derive from a study of PD-L1 blockade in urothelial cancer (dated by TCRdb to the late 2010s). Describing the broader study: Therapy was started in the mid-2010s for all patients, and atezolizumab 1,200 mg was administered intravenously every 3 weeks. Durable clinical benefit was defined as a progression-free survival longer than 6 months, and TCR features were additionally tested against progression-free survival and overall survival. Blood samples gave a median of about 150,000 T cells and approximately 80,000 unique TCRs, with a median clonality of roughly 0.08. About 90% of the 29 patients were identified as males with urothelial cancer of bladder origin, and a prior smoking history was reported by 18 of 29 patients. Pretreatment tumor samples and matched peripheral blood, collected serially before and after atezolizumab treatment, underwent TCR sequencing. In the same patients who had TCR sequencing, pretreatment tumors also underwent whole exome sequencing and RNA sequencing. About 10 patients achieved durable clinical benefit and 20 did not. An exploratory multi-omic analysis was conducted of the somatic, immune and clinical correlates of response to PD-L1 blockade with atezolizumab in urothelial cancer. An ECOG performance status of 0 or 1 was recorded for the patients, and 0 to 3 prior chemotherapy regimens had been received by the patients. Pretreatment blood TCR-seq was available for 30 or so patients, at least one posttreatment blood collection was obtained for 24 patients, and tumor TCR-seq was available for 24 patients. Blood samples were analyzed at 3 weeks after treatment start (second dose) and at 6 weeks after treatment start. General conclusions and limits of the study: A pretreatment peripheral blood TCR clonality below the median was linked to improved progression-free and overall survival. Among patients with durable benefit, tumor-associated TCR clones showed greater expansion in peripheral blood 3 weeks after treatment started (n ≈ 23, p = 0.022). Because of the small sample size (n ≈ 29) and the many exploratory analyses performed, the results are intended to be regarded as hypothesis-generating.

Synthetic TCR analog templates were spiked into each PCR so that absolute template abundance could be estimated from read counts. The immunoSEQ assay was used to amplify TCRbeta CDR3 regions from genomic DNA with bias-controlled V and J gene primers. Sequencing of rearranged TCRbeta segments was performed at approximately 20X coverage. Under the source paper's analysis protocol: Clustering was used to correct sequencing errors, and CDR3s were annotated against IMGT so that V, D and J genes could be assigned. Downstream analyses used only productive TCRbeta rearrangements, leaving out any out-of-frame or stop-codon sequences. To compute clonality, Shannon entropy was normalized by the log of the number of unique productive sequences and then subtracted from one. Fisher's exact test with Benjamini-Hochberg correction, using a cutoff of adjusted p below 0.01, was how clones that differed between time points or between blood and tumor were identified. The table comes from immuneACCESS by way of TCRdb, which keeps in-frame sequences with V and J called. Part of the clones is missing from these tables; in studies checked, under half for an unresolved V gene and the rest for unknown reasons. From that table come the V and J calls and clone size; the DNA was used to work out D and trimming. For this sample there are about 100,000 clones; approximately 91% appear just once. The ten top clones hold just over 0.9% of the sample.

The cohort included some 30 patients with locally advanced or metastatic urothelial carcinoma who were treated at Memorial Sloan Kettering on a trial protocol. Peripheral blood mononuclear cells were collected pretreatment and during treatment, at between 1 and 8 total time points per patient. The Qiagen DNeasy Blood extraction kit was used to purify genomic DNA from total PBMCs and from tumor samples. PBMCs were collected pretreatment and during treatment and were isolated and stored as previously described. Specimen: PBMCs, collected around atezolizumab (anti-PD-L1) treatment. This clonotype was obtained from a woman older than 75 with urothelial cancer. The V and J segments used are TRBV9 and TRBJ1-1; the D gene cannot be resolved reliably. The CDR3 in this case is CASSRGNTEAFF. The bases are TGTGCCAGCAGCCGAGGCAACACTGAAGCTTTCTTT.